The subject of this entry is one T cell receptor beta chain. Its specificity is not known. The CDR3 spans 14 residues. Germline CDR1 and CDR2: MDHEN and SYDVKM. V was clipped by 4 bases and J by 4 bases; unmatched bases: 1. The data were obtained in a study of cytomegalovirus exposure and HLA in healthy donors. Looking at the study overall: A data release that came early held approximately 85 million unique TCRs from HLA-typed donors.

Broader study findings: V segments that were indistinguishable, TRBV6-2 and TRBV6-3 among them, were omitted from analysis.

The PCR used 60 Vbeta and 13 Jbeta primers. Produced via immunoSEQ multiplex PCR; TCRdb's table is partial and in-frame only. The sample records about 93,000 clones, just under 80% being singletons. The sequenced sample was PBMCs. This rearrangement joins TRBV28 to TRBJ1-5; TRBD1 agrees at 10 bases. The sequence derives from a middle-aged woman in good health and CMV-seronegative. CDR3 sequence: CASSSGQGNQPQHF. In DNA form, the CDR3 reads TGTGCCAGCAGTTCGGGACAGGGGAATCAGCCCCAGCATTTT.